The 27 T cell receptor beta chains in this list originate from one sample, sequenced in a study of cytomegalovirus exposure and HLA in healthy donors. With 60 Vbeta and 13 Jbeta primers, the PCR was carried out. This table comes from immunoSEQ multiplex PCR, and its TCRdb copy is limited to in-frame clones, with some not included. The table lists 200,000 to 250,000 clones, around four fifths of them singletons. The material sequenced was PBMCs. The receptors shown here come from an older woman in good health and CMV-seropositive.

J is TRBJ1-1 and V is TRBV7-3, with TRBD1 matching over 7 bases. Germline values: CDR1 SGHTA, CDR2 FQGTGA. V was pared by 5 bases and J by 4 bases, with 7 bases of the junction left unmatched. CDR3 length: 14 amino acids. This chain's CDR3 is CASSAEPGGTEAFF. The DNA for the CDR3 is TGTGCCAGCAGCGCAGAGCCAGGGGGCACTGAAGCTTTCTTT. The full variable domain, in which reference TRBV7-3 and TRBJ1-1 provide the parts outside the CDR3, is GAGVSQTPSNKVTEKGKYVELRCDPISGHTALYWYRQSLGQGPEFLIYFQGTGAADDSGLPNDRFFAVRPEGSVSTLKIQRTERGDSAVYLCASSAEPGGTEAFFGQGTRLTVV.

The chain has TRBV27 and TRBJ2-7, with 7 bases identical to TRBD1. V lost 4 bases to trimming and J lost 4 bases; unmatched junction nucleotides: 4. Germline CDR1 reads MNHEY; CDR2 reads SMNVEV (reference sequence). CDR3 length: 13 amino acids. The CDR3 loop is CASSSRTGYEQYF. CDR3 DNA sequence: TGTGCCAGCAGTTCTCGGACAGGATACGAGCAGTACTTC.

In its sample, this clone was seen a few times. The chain recombines TRBV5-1 with TRBJ2-7, with 9 positions matching TRBD2. CDR1 is SGHRS, CDR2 YFSETQ, per germline. With V trimmed by 4 bases and J by 2 bases, 10 bases remained unmatched. This CDR3 comprises 16 residues. The CDR3 bases are TGCGCCAGCAGCCTAAATAGCGGGAGTCCAACCTACGAGCAGTACTTC. Its protein is CASSLNSGSPTYEQYF.

The rearrangement links TRBV5-6 to TRBJ1-3; tentatively, D is TRBD1 (5 bases). V was pared by 3 bases and J by 2 bases, with 9 bases between. There are 14 residues in the CDR3. In germline, CDR1 is SGHDT, CDR2 YYEEEE. In nucleotides, the CDR3 is TGTGCCAGCAGCTCCAGGGTAACTGGAAACACCATATATTTT. Translation: CASSSRVTGNTIYF.

The chain links TRBV2 to TRBJ2-3; TRBD2 is a possible D gene (6 bases). Germline CDR1 reads SNHLY; CDR2 reads FYNNEI. The CDR3 consists of 15 residues. The germline V and J ends were trimmed by 5 bases and 3 bases, with 15 bases remaining between them. The CDR3 region has the DNA TGTGCCAGCAGTCCGCGGGATAGAAGAACAGATACGCAGTATTTT. Encoded protein: CASSPRDRRTDTQYF.

This clone has at least ten counts. DNA of the CDR3: TGTGCCAGCAGTCCACACTCAGACAGACACACCGGGGAGCTGTTTTTT. Encoded protein: CASSPHSDRHTGELFF. The chain carries TRBV28 and TRBJ2-2, with D perhaps matching TRBD1 (5 bases). Trimming took off 5 bases at V and 3 bases at J, with 16 bases between the two ends. The CDR3 sequence is 16 residues long. Germline CDR1 MDHEN, CDR2 SYDVKM.

CDR3 bases: TGTGCCAGCAGCTCCGGGGGGGACGGATCGATCTATGGCTACACCTTC. It specifies CASSSGGDGSIYGYTF. This chain connects TRBV7-9 to TRBJ1-2, with a weak D call TRBD1 (5 bases). The germline V gene has CDR1 SEHNR and CDR2 FQNEAQ (reference sequence). This CDR3 is built from 16 residues. Trimming took off 4 bases at V and 4 bases at J, with 19 bases between the two ends.

The chain couples TRBV7-2 to TRBJ1-6; a weak D match, TRBD1 (5 bases). Trimming left V 5 bases short and J 8 bases short, with 16 bases between. This CDR3 region has 15 residues. CDR1 is SGHTA, CDR2 FQGNSA, per germline. CDR3: CASSPRQLTYSPLHF. The CDR3 nucleotides are TGTGCCAGCAGCCCGCGACAGCTAACTTATTCACCCCTCCACTTT.

The chain has TRBV2 and TRBJ2-5, with D perhaps TRBD2 (5 bases). CDR3 length equals 12 residues. V dropped 6 bases and J dropped 3 bases, with 8 bases sitting between them. Germline values: CDR1 SNHLY, CDR2 FYNNEI. The DNA for the CDR3 is TGTGCCAGCAGAGGACTTGAAGAGACCCAGTACTTC. Its protein is CASRGLEETQYF.

V gene TRBV9 combines with J gene TRBJ2-3; possible D gene TRBD1, 5 bases. The CDR3 loop spans 16 amino acids. The V end lost 1 base, the J end lost 0 bases, and 12 bases lay between the germline ends. The germline V gene encodes CDR1 SGDLS and CDR2 YYNGEE. The CDR3 region is CASSVRGDRSTDTQYF. CDR3 bases: TGTGCCAGCAGCGTAAGGGGTGACAGAAGCACAGATACGCAGTATTTT.

CDR3 loop: CASSSVRDRDVTGELFF. In DNA form, the CDR3 reads TGTGCCAGCAGTTCGGTCCGGGACAGGGACGTAACCGGGGAGCTGTTTTTT. The chain is built from TRBV28 and TRBJ2-2, with 9 positions matching TRBD1. The CDR3 contains 17 residues. CDR1 and CDR2 from the germline V gene are MDHEN and SYDVKM. The V gene end was trimmed by 4 bases and the J gene end by 5 bases; junction bases not matched to a gene: 11.

This chain joins TRBV4-2 and TRBJ2-3; 11 positions agree with TRBD2. The CDR3 extends over 17 amino acids. Germline-derived CDR1 and CDR2 are LGHNA and YNFKEQ. With 1 base clipped from V and 3 bases from J, the junction kept 6 bases outside the gene matches. CDR3 loop: CASSQVASGGITDTQYF. Here the CDR3 DNA reads TGTGCCAGCAGCCAAGTTGCTAGCGGGGGGATAACAGATACGCAGTATTTT.

V usage is TRBV29-1 and J usage is TRBJ1-5; tentative D call: TRBD1 (5 bases). This CDR3 region has 15 residues. V was clipped by 4 bases and J by 0 bases, with 13 bases between them. CDR1 SQVTM and CDR2 ANQGSEA come from the germline V gene. The CDR3 spells CSVGGDSHSNQPQHF. CDR3 DNA sequence: TGCAGCGTTGGAGGCGACAGCCATAGCAATCAGCCCCAGCATTTT.

The V gene is TRBV7-8, the J gene TRBJ2-6; 8 positions agree with TRBD1. CDR1 is SGHVS and CDR2 is FQNEAQ in the germline V gene. CDR3 length: 17 amino acids. Germline trimming cut 5 bases from V and 4 bases from J; bases unmatched to any gene: 10. The CDR3: CASSPSRGQAGANVLTF. CDR3 bases: TGTGCCAGCAGCCCTAGCAGGGGGCAGGCCGGGGCCAACGTCCTGACTTTC.

This clone was counted only a few times. The chain recombines TRBV5-4 with TRBJ1-3; D is possibly TRBD1 (6 bases). The CDR3 contains 15 residues. V was trimmed by 3 bases and J by 0 bases, leaving 10 bases between them. Germline V gene lookup returns CDR1 SGHNT and CDR2 YYREEE (reference sequence). In nucleotides, the CDR3 is TGTGCCAGCAGCTCCGGACAGAGCTCTGGAAACACCATATATTTT. This codes for CASSSGQSSGNTIYF.

This chain joins TRBV27 and TRBJ1-2; 7 bases match TRBD1. This CDR3 contains 12 residues. V was clipped by 4 bases and J by 7 bases; unmatched bases: 3. CDR1 MNHEY and CDR2 SMNVEV come from the germline V gene (reference sequence). The CDR3 is CASSWDSRGYTF. The DNA for the CDR3 is TGTGCCAGCAGTTGGGACAGTCGTGGCTACACCTTC.

The chain links TRBV14 to TRBJ1-6; 10 positions match TRBD1. V dropped 7 bases and J dropped 10; count of bases not matched to a gene: 10. CDR3 size: 15 residues. The V gene's germline CDR1 is SGHDN and CDR2 FVKESK. The CDR3 loop reads CASTPKGTGVSPLHF. The CDR3 DNA reads as TGTGCCAGCACCCCCAAGGGGACAGGGGTATCACCCCTCCACTTT.

CDR3 amino acids: CASGLAPYEQYF. In DNA form, the CDR3 reads TGTGCTAGTGGTTTGGCCCCGTACGAGCAGTACTTC. The chain links TRBV12-5 to TRBJ2-7, with D unclear. The CDR3 runs 12 residues. Per the germline V gene, CDR1 is LGHNT and CDR2 is FRNRAP. V lost 1 base and J lost 4, with 5 bases in between.

This clone was seen a few times. This sequence joins TRBV5-1 and TRBJ2-1; D may be TRBD2 (6 bases). CDR3 length equals 16 residues. Trimming took off 4 bases at V and 1 base at J, with 15 bases between the two ends. CDR1 and CDR2 from the germline V gene are SGHRS and YFSETQ. The CDR3 DNA reads TGCGCCAGCAGCCGCGGGATTGTTTGGTCCTACAATGAGCAGTTCTTC. Encoded protein: CASSRGIVWSYNEQFF.

The chain uses TRBV28 and TRBJ1-5; the D gene is possibly TRBD1 (6 bases). The CDR3 consists of 13 residues. The germline V gene has CDR1 MDHEN and CDR2 SYDVKM. V gave up 3 bases and J gave up 6 bases, with 9 bases separating them. In DNA form, the CDR3 reads TGTGCCAGCAGTTTCAACAGGGTTCAGCCCCAGCATTTT. Translation gives CASSFNRVQPQHF.

The chain is built from TRBV5-4 and TRBJ1-1; 9 bases match TRBD1. The CDR3 contains 14 residues. The V gene end was trimmed by 4 bases and the J gene end by 6 bases; junction bases not matched to a gene: 7. CDR1 and CDR2 from the germline V gene are SGHNT and YYREEE (reference sequence). The CDR3 loop reads CASSPGQGSPEAFF. The CDR3 coding sequence is TGTGCCAGCAGCCCTGGACAGGGGAGCCCTGAAGCTTTCTTT.

CDR3 protein: CASSNGGTEAFF. The DNA for the CDR3 is TGTGCCAGCAGCAACGGGGGGACTGAAGCTTTCTTT. The V call is TRBV6-5, the J call TRBJ1-1; D is possibly TRBD1 (5 bases). V was pared by 6 bases and J by 5 bases, with 10 bases between. Looked up from germline, CDR1 is MNHEY and CDR2 is SVGAGI. This CDR3 has 12 residues.

The rearrangement uses TRBV7-9 and TRBJ2-3; no definite D call. The germline V gene encodes CDR1 SEHNR and CDR2 FQNEAQ (reference sequence). This CDR3 comprises 13 residues. The V gene lost 5 bases and the J gene lost 0 bases, with 6 bases spanning the gap. The CDR3, as DNA: TGTGCCAGCAGCCCCCCGAGCACAGATACGCAGTATTTT. As protein: CASSPPSTDTQYF.

This clone turned up a few times. The rearrangement links TRBV7-9 to TRBJ1-4; the D is unclear. The length of the CDR3 is 12 residues. Trimming took off 4 bases at V and 6 bases at J, with 6 bases between the two ends. Germline V gene sequence: CDR1 SEHNR, CDR2 FQNEAQ (reference sequence). The CDR3 DNA sequence: TGTGCCAGCAGCTCCATTTATGAAAAACTGTTTTTT. As protein: CASSSIYEKLFF.

Only one count was recorded for this clone. V is TRBV2 and J is TRBJ2-3, with 11 bases lining up with TRBD2. The CDR3 extends over 14 amino acids. With V trimmed by 6 bases and J by 5 bases, 4 bases remained unmatched. Germline CDR1 reads SNHLY; CDR2 reads FYNNEI. CDR3 in DNA: TGTGCCAGCAGACCACTAGCGGGAGTAGATACGCAGTATTTT. Protein sequence: CASRPLAGVDTQYF.

The V gene is TRBV28, the J gene TRBJ1-4; 7 positions match TRBD1. Germline values: CDR1 MDHEN, CDR2 SYDVKM. The CDR3 runs 15 residues. The trim removed 5 bases at V and 7 bases at J, leaving 10 bases unmatched. Written as DNA, the CDR3 is TGTGCCAGCAGTGCCTTGACAGGGTCTGGTGAAAAACTGTTTTTT. Its translation: CASSALTGSGEKLFF. The entire variable domain, with the rest obtained from reference TRBV28 and TRBJ1-4, is as follows: DVKVTQSSRYLVKRTGEKVFLECVQDMDHENMFWYRQDPGLGLRLIYFSYDVKMKEKGDIPEGYSVSREKKERFSLILESASTNQTSMYLCASSALTGSGEKLFFGSGTQLSVL.

The chain recombines TRBV7-2 with TRBJ2-2, with 8 nucleotides matching TRBD2. V gave up 6 bases and J gave up 5 bases; unmatched junction bases: 5. Germline V gives CDR1 SGHTA, CDR2 FQGNSA. There are 14 residues in the CDR3. The DNA for the CDR3 is TGTGCCAGCAGAGCGGGAGTGGGGACCGGGGAGCTGTTTTTT. Its translation is CASRAGVGTGELFF.